The entry below describes one T cell receptor beta chain. The data were taken from a study of blood T cell repertoires in COVID-19. Whole-study context: The samples span acute and convalescent COVID-19 from the United States, Italy and Spain. In each case, the material was cDNA or gDNA derived from T cells, B-cell-depleted T cells, or PBMCs.

In germline, CDR1 is MDHEN, CDR2 SYDVKM. The trim removed 8 bases at V and 0 bases at J, leaving 6 bases unmatched. CDR3 size: 15 residues. Under the authors' procedure: The authors estimated nucleated cell counts from reference gene primer amplification. Libraries were prepared by immunoSEQ multiplex PCR; TCRdb keeps only in-frame clonotypes and omits some of them. V and J calls and clone size are those listed in that table; D and trimming were worked out from the DNA. The sample yields about 190,000 clones, just under 80% seen once. Sequenced material: peripheral blood. This sequence originates from a woman older than 75 with active or convalescent COVID-19. The rearrangement joins TRBV28 to TRBJ2-7; TRBD2 matches at 11 bases. CDR3 nucleotide sequence: TGTGCCAGCTATAGCGGGGGGGCTTTCTCCTACGAGCAGTACTTC. It codes for CASYSGGAFSYEQYF. Based on the CDR3 plus reference TRBV28 and TRBJ2-7, the full variable domain is DVKVTQSSRYLVKRTGEKVFLECVQDMDHENMFWYRQDPGLGLRLIYFSYDVKMKEKGDIPEGYSVSREKKERFSLILESASTNQTSMYLCASYSGGAFSYEQYFGPGTRLTVT.